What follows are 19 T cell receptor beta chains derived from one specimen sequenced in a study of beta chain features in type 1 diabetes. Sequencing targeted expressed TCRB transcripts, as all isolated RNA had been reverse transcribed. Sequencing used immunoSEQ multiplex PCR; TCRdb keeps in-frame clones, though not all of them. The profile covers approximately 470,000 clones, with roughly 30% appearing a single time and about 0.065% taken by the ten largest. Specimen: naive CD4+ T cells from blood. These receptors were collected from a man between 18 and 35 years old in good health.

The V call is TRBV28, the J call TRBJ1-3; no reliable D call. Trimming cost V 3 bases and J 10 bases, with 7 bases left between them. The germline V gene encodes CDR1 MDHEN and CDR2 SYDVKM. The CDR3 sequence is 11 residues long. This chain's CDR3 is CASSFRSTIYF. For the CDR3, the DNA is TGTGCCAGCAGTTTTCGTTCAACCATATATTTT.

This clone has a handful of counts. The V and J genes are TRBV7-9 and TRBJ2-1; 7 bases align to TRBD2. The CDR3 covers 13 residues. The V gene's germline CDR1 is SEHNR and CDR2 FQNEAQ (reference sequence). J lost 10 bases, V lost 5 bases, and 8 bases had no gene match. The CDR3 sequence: CASSASGTPEQFF. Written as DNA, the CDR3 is TGTGCCAGCAGCGCCAGCGGGACCCCGGAGCAGTTCTTC.

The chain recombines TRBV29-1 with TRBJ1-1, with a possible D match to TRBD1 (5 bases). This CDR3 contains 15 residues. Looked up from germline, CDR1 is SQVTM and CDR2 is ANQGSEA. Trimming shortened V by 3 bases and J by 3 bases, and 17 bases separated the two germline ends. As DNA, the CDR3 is TGCAGCGTTGACCCGAGTGGGGGAAGGGACACTGAAGCTTTCTTT. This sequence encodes CSVDPSGGRDTEAFF.

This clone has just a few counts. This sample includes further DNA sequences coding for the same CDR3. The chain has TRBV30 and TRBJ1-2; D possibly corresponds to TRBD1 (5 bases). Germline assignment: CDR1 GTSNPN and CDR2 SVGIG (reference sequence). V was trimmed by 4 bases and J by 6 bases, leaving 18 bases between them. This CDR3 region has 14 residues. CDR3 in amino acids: CAWTREGPGNGYTF. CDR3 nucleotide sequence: TGTGCCTGGACTAGAGAGGGTCCAGGGAATGGCTACACCTTC.

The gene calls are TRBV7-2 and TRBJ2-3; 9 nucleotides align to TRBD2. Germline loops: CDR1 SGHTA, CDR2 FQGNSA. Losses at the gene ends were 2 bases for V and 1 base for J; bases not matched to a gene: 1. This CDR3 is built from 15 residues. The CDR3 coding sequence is TGTGCCAGCAGCTTACAGCGGGAGGGCACAGATACGCAGTATTTT. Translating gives CASSLQREGTDTQYF.

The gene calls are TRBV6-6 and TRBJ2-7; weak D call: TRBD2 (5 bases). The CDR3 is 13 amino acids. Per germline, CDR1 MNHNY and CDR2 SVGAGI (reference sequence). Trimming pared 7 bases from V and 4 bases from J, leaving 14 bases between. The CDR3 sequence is CASKDSGIYEQYF. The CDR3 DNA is TGTGCCAGCAAGGACTCGGGGATTTACGAGCAGTACTTC.

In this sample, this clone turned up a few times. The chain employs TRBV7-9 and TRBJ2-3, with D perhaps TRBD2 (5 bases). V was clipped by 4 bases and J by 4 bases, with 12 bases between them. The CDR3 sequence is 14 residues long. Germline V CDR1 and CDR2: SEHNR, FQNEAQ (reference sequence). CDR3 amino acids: CASSSKSGSDTQYF. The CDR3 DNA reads TGTGCCAGCAGCTCTAAATCGGGGTCAGATACGCAGTATTTT. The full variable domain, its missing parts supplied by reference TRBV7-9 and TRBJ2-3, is DTGVSQNPRHKITKRGQNVTFRCDPISEHNRLYWYRQTLGQGPEFLTYFQNEAQLEKSRLLSDRFSAERPKGSFSTLEIQRTEQGDSAMYLCASSSKSGSDTQYFGPGTRLTVL.

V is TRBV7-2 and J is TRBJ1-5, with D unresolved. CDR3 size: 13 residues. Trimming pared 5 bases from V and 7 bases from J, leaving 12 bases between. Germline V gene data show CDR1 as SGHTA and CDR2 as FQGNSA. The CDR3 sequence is CASSPRGRQPQHF. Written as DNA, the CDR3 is TGTGCCAGCAGCCCGCGAGGAAGGCAGCCCCAGCATTTT. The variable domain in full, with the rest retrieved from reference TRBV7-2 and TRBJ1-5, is GAGVSQSPSNKVTEKGKDVELRCDPISGHTALYWYRQSLGQGLEFLIYFQGNSAPDKSGLPSDRFSAERTGGSVSTLTIQRTQQEDSAVYLCASSPRGRQPQHFGDGTRLSIL.

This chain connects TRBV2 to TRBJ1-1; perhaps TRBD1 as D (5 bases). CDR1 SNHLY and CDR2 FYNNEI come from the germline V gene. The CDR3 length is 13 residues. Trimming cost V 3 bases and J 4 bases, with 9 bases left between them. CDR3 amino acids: CASSEAGLTEAFF. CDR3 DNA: TGTGCCAGCAGTGAGGCAGGGCTCACTGAAGCTTTCTTT. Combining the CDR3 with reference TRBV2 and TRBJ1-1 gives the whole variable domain EPEVTQTPSHQVTQMGQEVILRCVPISNHLYFYWYRQILGQKVEFLVSFYNNEISEKSEIFDDQFSVERPDGSNFTLKIRSTKLEDSAMYFCASSEAGLTEAFFGQGTRLTVV.

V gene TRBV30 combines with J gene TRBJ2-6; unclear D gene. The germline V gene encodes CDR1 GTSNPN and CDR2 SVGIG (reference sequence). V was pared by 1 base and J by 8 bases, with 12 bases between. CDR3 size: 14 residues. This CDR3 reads CAWSGGRVSNVLTF. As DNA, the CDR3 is TGTGCCTGGAGTGGCGGTAGGGTTTCCAACGTCCTGACTTTC.

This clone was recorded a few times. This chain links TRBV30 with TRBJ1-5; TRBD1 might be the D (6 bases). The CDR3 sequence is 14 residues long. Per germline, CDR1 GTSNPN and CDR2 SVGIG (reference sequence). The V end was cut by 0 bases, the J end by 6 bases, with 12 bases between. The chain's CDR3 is CAWSVHGGAQPQHF. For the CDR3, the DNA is TGTGCCTGGAGTGTACATGGGGGGGCTCAGCCCCAGCATTTT.

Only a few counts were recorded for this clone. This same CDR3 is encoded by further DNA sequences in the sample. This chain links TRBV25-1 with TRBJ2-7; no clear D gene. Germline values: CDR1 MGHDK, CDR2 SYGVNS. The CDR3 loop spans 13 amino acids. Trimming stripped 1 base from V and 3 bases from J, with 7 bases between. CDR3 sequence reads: CASSELGGYEQYF. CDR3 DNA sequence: TGTGCCAGCAGTGAATTGGGTGGCTACGAGCAGTACTTC.

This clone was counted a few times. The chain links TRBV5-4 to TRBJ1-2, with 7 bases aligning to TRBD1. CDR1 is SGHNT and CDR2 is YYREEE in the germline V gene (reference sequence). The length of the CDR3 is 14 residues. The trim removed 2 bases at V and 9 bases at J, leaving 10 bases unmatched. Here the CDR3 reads CASSLDRATERYTF. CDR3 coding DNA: TGTGCCAGCAGCTTAGACAGGGCAACGGAGCGCTACACCTTC.

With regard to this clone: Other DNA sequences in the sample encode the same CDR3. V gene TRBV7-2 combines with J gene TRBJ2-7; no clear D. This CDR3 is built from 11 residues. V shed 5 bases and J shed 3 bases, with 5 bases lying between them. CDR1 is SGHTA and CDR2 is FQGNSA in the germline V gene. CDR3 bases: TGTGCCAGCAGCCCCCTCTACGAGCAGTACTTC. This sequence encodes CASSPLYEQYF.

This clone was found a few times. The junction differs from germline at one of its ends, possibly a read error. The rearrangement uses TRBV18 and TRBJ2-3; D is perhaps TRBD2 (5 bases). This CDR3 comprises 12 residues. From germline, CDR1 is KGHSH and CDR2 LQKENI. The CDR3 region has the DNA TGTGCCAGCTCGCCACCGGGAATTACGCAGTATTTT. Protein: CASSPPGITQYF. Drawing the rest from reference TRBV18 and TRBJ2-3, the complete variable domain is NAGVMQNPRHLVRRRGQEARLRCSPMKGHSHVYWYRQLPEEGLKFMVYLQKENIIDESGMPKERFSAEFPKEGPSILRIQQVVRGDSAAYFCASSPPGITQYFGPGTRLTVL.

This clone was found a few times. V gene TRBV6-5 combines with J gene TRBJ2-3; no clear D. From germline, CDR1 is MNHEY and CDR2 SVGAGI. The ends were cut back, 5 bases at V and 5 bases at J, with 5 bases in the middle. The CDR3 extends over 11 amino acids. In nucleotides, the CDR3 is TGTGCCAGCAGTGGAGAAGATACGCAGTATTTT. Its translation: CASSGEDTQYF.

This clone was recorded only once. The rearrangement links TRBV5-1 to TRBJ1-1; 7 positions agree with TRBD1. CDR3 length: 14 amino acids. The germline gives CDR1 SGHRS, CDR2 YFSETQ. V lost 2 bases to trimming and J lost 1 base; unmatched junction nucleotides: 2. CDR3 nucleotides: TGCGCCAGCAGCTTACAGGGGAGGAACACTGAAGCTTTCTTT. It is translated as CASSLQGRNTEAFF. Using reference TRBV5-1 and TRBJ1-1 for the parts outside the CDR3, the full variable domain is KAGVTQTPRYLIKTRGQQVTLSCSPISGHRSVSWYQQTPGQGLQFLFEYFSETQRNKGNFPGRFSGRQFSNSRSEMNVSTLELGDSALYLCASSLQGRNTEAFFGQGTRLTVV.

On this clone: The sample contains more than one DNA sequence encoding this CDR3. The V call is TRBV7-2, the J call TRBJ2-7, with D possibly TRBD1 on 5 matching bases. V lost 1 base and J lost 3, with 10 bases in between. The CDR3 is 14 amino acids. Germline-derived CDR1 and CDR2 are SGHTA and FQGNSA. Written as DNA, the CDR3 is TGTGCCAGCAGCTTAGTCGGCAGGGACTACGAGCAGTACTTC. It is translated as CASSLVGRDYEQYF.

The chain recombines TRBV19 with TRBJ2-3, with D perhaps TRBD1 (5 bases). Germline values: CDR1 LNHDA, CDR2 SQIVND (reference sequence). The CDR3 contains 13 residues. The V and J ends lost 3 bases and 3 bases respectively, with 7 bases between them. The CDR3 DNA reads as TGTGCCAGTAGTATTCCAGGGACAGATACGCAGTATTTT. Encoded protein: CASSIPGTDTQYF.